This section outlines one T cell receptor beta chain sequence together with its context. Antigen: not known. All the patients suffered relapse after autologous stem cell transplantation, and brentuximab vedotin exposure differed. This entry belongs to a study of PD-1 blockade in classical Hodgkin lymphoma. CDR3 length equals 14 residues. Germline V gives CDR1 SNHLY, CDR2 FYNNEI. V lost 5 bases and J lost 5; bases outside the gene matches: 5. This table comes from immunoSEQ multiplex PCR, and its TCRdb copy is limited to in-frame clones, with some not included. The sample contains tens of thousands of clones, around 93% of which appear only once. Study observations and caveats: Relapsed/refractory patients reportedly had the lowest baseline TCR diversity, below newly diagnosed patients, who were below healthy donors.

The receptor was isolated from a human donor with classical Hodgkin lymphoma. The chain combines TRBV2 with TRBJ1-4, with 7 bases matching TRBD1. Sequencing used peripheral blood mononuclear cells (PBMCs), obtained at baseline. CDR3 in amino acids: CASSPGQRNEKLFF. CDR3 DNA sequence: TGTGCCAGCAGTCCGGGACAGAGGAATGAAAAACTGTTTTTT.